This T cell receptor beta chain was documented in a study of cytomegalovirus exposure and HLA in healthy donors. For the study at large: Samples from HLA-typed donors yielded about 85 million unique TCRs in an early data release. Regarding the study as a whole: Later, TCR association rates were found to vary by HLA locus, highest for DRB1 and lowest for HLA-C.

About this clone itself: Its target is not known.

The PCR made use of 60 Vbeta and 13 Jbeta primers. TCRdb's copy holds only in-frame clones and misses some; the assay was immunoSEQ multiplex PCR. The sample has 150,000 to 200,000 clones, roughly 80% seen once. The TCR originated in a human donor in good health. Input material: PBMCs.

CDR3 bases: TGCGCCAGCAGCATAGGGACTAGCGGGGGTTACGAGCAGTACTTC. Translated: CASSIGTSGGYEQYF. This chain uses TRBV5-1 with TRBJ2-7; TRBD2 agrees at 14 bases. The CDR3 has 15 residues. The germline CDR1 and CDR2 sequences are SGHRS and YFSETQ. After removal of 4 bases from V and 4 bases from J, the junction contained 4 bases not matched to a gene.